These T cell receptor beta chains were read from a single sample in a study of blood T cell repertoires in COVID-19. The assay was immunoSEQ multiplex PCR, and TCRdb's table has in-frame clones only and misses some. The sample has a few hundred thousand clones; roughly 87% are singletons. Sample: PBMCs or T cells enriched from blood (not recorded which). Receptors were obtained from a woman in her twenties or thirties who had recovered from COVID-19. The CDR3 runs from the conserved cysteine through the conserved F or W. The order of the fields is V gene, clone size, CDR3 length, J gene, D gene, CDR3 DNA, CDR3 protein. D genes are given only for firm matches. Size is stated for part of the rows, as once, few or many counts, or as a class when the clone is expanded.

V gene: TRBV10-3
clone size: -
CDR3 length: 13
J gene: TRBJ1-2
D gene: TRBD1
CDR3 DNA: TGTGCCATCGGGACCGGGACAGCCTATGGCTACACCTTC
CDR3 protein: CAIGTGTAYGYTF

V gene: TRBV5-8
clone size: -
CDR3 length: 15
J gene: TRBJ1-5
D gene: -
CDR3 DNA: TGTGCCAGCAGCTTGTCGGGGGGAGGCAATCAGCCCCAGCATTTT
CDR3 protein: CASSLSGGGNQPQHF

V gene: TRBV28
clone size: -
CDR3 length: 17
J gene: TRBJ1-5
D gene: TRBD1
CDR3 DNA: TGTGCCAGCAGCCCCGGACAGGGTAAGATTAGCAATCAGCCCCAGCATTTT
CDR3 protein: CASSPGQGKISNQPQHF

V gene: TRBV6-2/TRBV6-3
clone size: -
CDR3 length: 14
J gene: TRBJ1-2
D gene: -
CDR3 DNA: TGTGCCAGCAGTTTCCTCCCGCAGGGAAGTGGCTACACCTTC
CDR3 protein: CASSFLPQGSGYTF

V gene: TRBV4-1
clone size: -
CDR3 length: 13
J gene: TRBJ2-5
D gene: -
CDR3 DNA: TGCGCCAGCAGCGCTTCGGGAGAGGAGACCCAGTACTTC
CDR3 protein: CASSASGEETQYF

V gene: TRBV5-5
clone size: -
CDR3 length: 15
J gene: TRBJ2-7
D gene: TRBD1
CDR3 DNA: TGTGCCAGCAGCTTGGCGGGGACAGAAACCTACGAGCAGTACTTC
CDR3 protein: CASSLAGTETYEQYF

V gene: TRBV18
clone size: -
CDR3 length: 14
J gene: TRBJ1-2
D gene: TRBD1
CDR3 DNA: TGTGCCAGCTCGCCCGGGACAGGGGCGAATGGCTACACCTTC
CDR3 protein: CASSPGTGANGYTF

V gene: TRBV5-1
clone size: -
CDR3 length: 15
J gene: TRBJ2-1
D gene: TRBD2
CDR3 DNA: TGCGCCAGCAGCTCGGCGGGGGGGAGCTACAATGAGCAGTTCTTC
CDR3 protein: CASSSAGGSYNEQFF

V gene: TRBV19
clone size: -
CDR3 length: 13
J gene: TRBJ1-2
D gene: -
CDR3 DNA: TGTGCCAGTAGTCAGCGGGGGGCCTATGGCTACACCTTC
CDR3 protein: CASSQRGAYGYTF

V gene: TRBV29-1
clone size: -
CDR3 length: 14
J gene: TRBJ2-3
D gene: TRBD2
CDR3 DNA: TGCAGCTTCGGGACTAGCGGGGTCACAGATACGCAGTATTTT
CDR3 protein: CSFGTSGVTDTQYF

V gene: TRBV7-2
clone size: once
CDR3 length: 13
J gene: TRBJ2-7
D gene: -
CDR3 DNA: TGTGCCAGCAGCTTAGGGGCCCGACGGGAGCAGTACTTC
CDR3 protein: CASSLGARREQYF

V gene: TRBV3-1/TRBV3-2
clone size: -
CDR3 length: 14
J gene: TRBJ1-1
D gene: -
CDR3 DNA: TGTGCCAGCAGCCAAGAGGGAGTGAACACTGAAGCTTTCTTT
CDR3 protein: CASSQEGVNTEAFF

V gene: TRBV19
clone size: -
CDR3 length: 16
J gene: TRBJ1-5
D gene: -
CDR3 DNA: TGTGCCAGTCGTACAGGCATCCTCGATAGCAATCAGCCCCAGCATTTT
CDR3 protein: CASRTGILDSNQPQHF

V gene: TRBV28
clone size: -
CDR3 length: 16
J gene: TRBJ1-5
D gene: -
CDR3 DNA: TGTGCCAGCAGTCCTCAGGGGATCATGGGCAATCAGCCCCAGCATTTT
CDR3 protein: CASSPQGIMGNQPQHF

V gene: TRBV5-1
clone size: -
CDR3 length: 14
J gene: TRBJ2-5
D gene: TRBD2
CDR3 DNA: TGCGCCAGCAGCACCGGGACTAGGGAAGAGACCCAGTACTTC
CDR3 protein: CASSTGTREETQYF

V gene: TRBV5-1
clone size: -
CDR3 length: 19
J gene: TRBJ2-2
D gene: TRBD1
CDR3 DNA: TGCGCCAGCAGCCACGACTTGCCGACAGGGGGTTCGAGTACCGGGGAGCTGTTTTTT
CDR3 protein: CASSHDLPTGGSSTGELFF

V gene: TRBV5-1
clone size: -
CDR3 length: 16
J gene: TRBJ2-4
D gene: -
CDR3 DNA: TGCGCCAGCAGCTTGTCGGGGGGCGAGGCCAAAAACATTCAGTACTTC
CDR3 protein: CASSLSGGEAKNIQYF

V gene: TRBV5-5
clone size: -
CDR3 length: 15
J gene: TRBJ2-7
D gene: TRBD2
CDR3 DNA: TGTGCCAGCAGCTTGGGGACTAGCGGATCCTACGAGCAGTACTTC
CDR3 protein: CASSLGTSGSYEQYF

V gene: TRBV30
clone size: -
CDR3 length: 13
J gene: TRBJ2-7
D gene: TRBD1
CDR3 DNA: TGTGCCTGGAGTGCCGACAGGGCCTACGAGCAGTACTTC
CDR3 protein: CAWSADRAYEQYF

V gene: TRBV2
clone size: -
CDR3 length: 14
J gene: TRBJ2-7
D gene: -
CDR3 DNA: TGTGCCAGCACCCAGGAATACTTGGGTCACGAGCAGTACTTC
CDR3 protein: CASTQEYLGHEQYF

V gene: TRBV5-6
clone size: -
CDR3 length: 15
J gene: TRBJ2-3
D gene: -
CDR3 DNA: TGTGCCAGCAGCCTCACAAGCGGAGGCACAGATACGCAGTATTTT
CDR3 protein: CASSLTSGGTDTQYF

V gene: TRBV7-2
clone size: -
CDR3 length: 15
J gene: TRBJ1-1
D gene: -
CDR3 DNA: TGTGCCAGCAGGGGCGTGGTGGCTTTCGGAACTGAAGCTTTCTTT
CDR3 protein: CASRGVVAFGTEAFF

V gene: TRBV4-1
clone size: -
CDR3 length: 17
J gene: TRBJ1-2
D gene: -
CDR3 DNA: TGCGCCAGCAGCCAAGGTGAGATCGTCTCGCGGAACTATGGCTACACCTTC
CDR3 protein: CASSQGEIVSRNYGYTF

V gene: TRBV27
clone size: -
CDR3 length: 14
J gene: TRBJ1-2
D gene: TRBD1
CDR3 DNA: TGTGCCAGCAGTTCAGGGGACAGGGTGGACGGCTACACCTTC
CDR3 protein: CASSSGDRVDGYTF

V gene: TRBV7-9
clone size: -
CDR3 length: 14
J gene: TRBJ2-5
D gene: TRBD1
CDR3 DNA: TGTGCCAGCAGCACCCGACAGGGTCGGGAGACCCAGTACTTC
CDR3 protein: CASSTRQGRETQYF

V gene: TRBV6-5
clone size: -
CDR3 length: 15
J gene: TRBJ2-1
D gene: TRBD2
CDR3 DNA: TGTGCCAGCAGTCCAAGCGGGGGGGTTTACAATGAGCAGTTCTTC
CDR3 protein: CASSPSGGVYNEQFF

V gene: TRBV18
clone size: -
CDR3 length: 16
J gene: TRBJ1-2
D gene: -
CDR3 DNA: TGTGCCAGCTCACCACCCACTATGTCGGGAGGCTATGGCTACACCTTC
CDR3 protein: CASSPPTMSGGYGYTF

V gene: TRBV27
clone size: -
CDR3 length: 15
J gene: TRBJ2-1
D gene: -
CDR3 DNA: TGTGCCAGCACCTATTTTCAGTCTGGGGGGAGTGAGCAGTTCTTC
CDR3 protein: CASTYFQSGGSEQFF

V gene: TRBV5-1
clone size: -
CDR3 length: 16
J gene: TRBJ1-3
D gene: -
CDR3 DNA: TGCGCCAGCAGCTTTAATTTAGCAGACTCTGGAAACACCATATATTTT
CDR3 protein: CASSFNLADSGNTIYF

V gene: TRBV3-1/TRBV3-2
clone size: -
CDR3 length: 14
J gene: TRBJ2-1
D gene: -
CDR3 DNA: TGTGCCAGCAGCCAGTTAGGAGCCTACAATGAGCAGTTCTTC
CDR3 protein: CASSQLGAYNEQFF

V gene: TRBV30
clone size: few
CDR3 length: 15
J gene: TRBJ1-2
D gene: TRBD1
CDR3 DNA: TGTGCCCAAACCCGACAGGGCGGGGGGATCTATGGCTACACCTTC
CDR3 protein: CAQTRQGGGIYGYTF

V gene: TRBV28
clone size: -
CDR3 length: 17
J gene: TRBJ2-1
D gene: -
CDR3 DNA: TGTGCCAGCAGTTCCCCAGGACAGACAAAACACTACAATGAGCAGTTCTTC
CDR3 protein: CASSSPGQTKHYNEQFF

V gene: TRBV9
clone size: -
CDR3 length: 18
J gene: TRBJ2-3
D gene: TRBD2
CDR3 DNA: TGTGCCAGCAGCCCGTGGACTAGCGGGGGAACTAGCACAGATACGCAGTATTTT
CDR3 protein: CASSPWTSGGTSTDTQYF

V gene: TRBV12-5
clone size: -
CDR3 length: 13
J gene: TRBJ2-7
D gene: TRBD1
CDR3 DNA: TGTGCTAGTGGTTGGGACAGTTCCTACGAGCAGTACTTC
CDR3 protein: CASGWDSSYEQYF

V gene: TRBV6-6
clone size: -
CDR3 length: 17
J gene: TRBJ1-1
D gene: TRBD1
CDR3 DNA: TGTGCCAGCAGTCGCGGGACAGCCCGAGCGATGAACACTGAAGCTTTCTTT
CDR3 protein: CASSRGTARAMNTEAFF